These 9 T cell receptor beta chains were sequenced from one sample in a study of control samples from healthy donors and cancer patients. Method: immunoSEQ multiplex PCR; TCRdb's copy keeps in-frame clones and lacks some. The sample yields about 96,000 clones, approximately 95% seen once. The source material was blood. The receptors originated from a man aged 18 to 29 in good health.

The V call is TRBV4-1, the J call TRBJ2-7, with 8 bases aligning to TRBD1. Trimming removed 0 bases from V and 2 bases from J; junction bases left unmatched: 6. Germline CDR1 MGHRA, CDR2 YSYEKL. CDR3 length: 16 residues. DNA of the CDR3: TGCGCCAGCAGCCAAGATCGCCAGGGGGCCCCCTACGAGCAGTACTTC. Translated, it gives CASSQDRQGAPYEQYF.

The V gene is TRBV5-6, the J gene TRBJ1-1; D gene uncertain. Trimming removed 0 bases at V and 5 bases at J, with 11 bases between. The CDR3 spans 14 residues. Germline CDR1 SGHDT, CDR2 YYEEEE. For the CDR3, the DNA is TGTGCCAGCAGCTTGGTCTTGGGAGGGACTGAAGCTTTCTTT. Translation: CASSLVLGGTEAFF.

The rearrangement links TRBV9 to TRBJ2-1; 7 bases are a match to TRBD2. The CDR3 runs to 19 residues. V gave up 0 bases and J gave up 0 bases; unmatched junction bases: 12. Germline CDR1 reads SGDLS; CDR2 reads YYNGEE. CDR3 nucleotide sequence: TGTGCCAGCAGCGTAGATGGTCTAGCGGAGATGAGCTCCTACAATGAGCAGTTCTTC. Encoded protein: CASSVDGLAEMSSYNEQFF.

This chain connects TRBV12-5 to TRBJ2-5; D is possibly TRBD1 or TRBD2 (5 bases each). The CDR3 spans 14 residues. Germline lookup yields CDR1 LGHNT and CDR2 FRNRAP. V lost 5 bases and J 5 bases, leaving 15 bases between the germline ends. CDR3 protein: CASGARDQGETQYF. In DNA, the CDR3 is TGTGCTAGTGGTGCCCGGGACCAAGGGGAGACCCAGTACTTC. The variable domain in full, completed from reference TRBV12-5 and TRBJ2-5, reads DARVTQTPRHKVTEMGQEVTMRCQPILGHNTVFWYRQTMMQGLELLAYFRNRAPLDDSGMPKDRFSAEMPDATLATLKIQPSEPRDSAVYFCASGARDQGETQYFGPGTRLLVL.

J is TRBJ2-4 and V is TRBV30, with 8 positions matching TRBD2. J was trimmed by 2 bases and V by 2 bases; bases with no gene match: 8. Germline CDR1 is GTSNPN and CDR2 is SVGIG (reference sequence). The CDR3 is 16 residues long. This CDR3 reads CAWSPGAGGPKNIQYF. CDR3 bases: TGTGCCTGGAGTCCCGGGGCGGGAGGACCCAAAAACATTCAGTACTTC.

The chain is built from TRBV7-6 and TRBJ2-7; TRBD2 aligns across 9 bases. The CDR3 consists of 18 residues. Germline lookup yields CDR1 SGHVS and CDR2 FNYEAQ. V trimming: 5 bases; J trimming: 2 bases; junction bases outside the gene matches: 16. The CDR3 region is CASSPGTSPKRGAYEQYF. CDR3 DNA: TGTGCCAGCAGCCCAGGGACTAGCCCTAAAAGGGGTGCCTACGAGCAGTACTTC.

The J gene is TRBJ2-5, the V gene TRBV7-8; D is perhaps TRBD1 (6 bases). Germline-derived CDR1 and CDR2 are SGHVS and FQNEAQ. The V and J ends lost 5 bases and 5 bases respectively, with 18 bases between them. The CDR3 covers 15 residues. CDR3 bases: TGTGCCAGCAGCAAAGGACCCATTCAGGGGGAGACCCAGTACTTC. Its protein is CASSKGPIQGETQYF. Combining the CDR3 with reference TRBV7-8 and TRBJ2-5 gives the whole variable domain GAGVSQSPRYKVAKRGQDVALRCDPISGHVSLFWYQQALGQGPEFLTYFQNEAQLDKSGLPSDRFFAERPEGSVSTLKIQRTQQEDSAVYLCASSKGPIQGETQYFGPGTRLLVL.

V and J are TRBV4-1 and TRBJ1-1; D ambiguous. Trimming took 2 bases from V and 0 from J, leaving 13 bases between them. Germline V gives CDR1 MGHRA, CDR2 YSYEKL. This CDR3 has 16 residues. CDR3 sequence reads: CASSQMLGNMNTEAFF. Written as DNA, the CDR3 is TGCGCCAGCAGCCAAATGCTAGGAAACATGAACACTGAAGCTTTCTTT.

The V and J genes are TRBV6-6 and TRBJ1-5; a weak D match, TRBD1 (5 bases). This CDR3 is 15 amino acids long. The ends were cut back, 5 bases at V and 5 bases at J, with 16 bases in the middle. The germline CDR1 and CDR2 sequences are MNHNY and SVGAGI (reference sequence). CDR3 sequence: CASSPSGGVDQPQHF. The DNA for the CDR3 is TGTGCCAGCAGTCCCTCGGGAGGGGTTGATCAGCCCCAGCATTTT.